The sequence of this T cell receptor (beta chain) was determined in a study of blood T cells in healthy people across ages. For the study at large: About one barcoded beta molecule per two T cells came from capture by template switching. Regarding the study as a whole: No one knew whether donors had CMV, which possibly confounded expanded clonotype changes. Diversity estimated from one million T cells was considered an underestimate. Compared with aged donors, long-lived donors showed fewer expanded clones, suggesting selection.

A J-beta primer mix and a sample-barcoded 5' primer were used in a second PCR of about 7 to 12 cycles. MiXCR, applied by TCRdb to the 5' RACE reads, yields one record per CDR3 protein. The sample includes around 870,000 distinct CDR3 sequences, around 28% seen only once; the top ten take about 18%. This clonotype was observed many times. Its target is not known. The germline V gene has CDR1 SGHRS and CDR2 YFSETQ. The CDR3 is 16 residues long. Trimming stripped 2 bases from V and 4 bases from J, with 18 bases between. The sequencing sample was made of blood. This sequence was found in a woman over 75 in good health. This chain links TRBV5-1 with TRBJ2-5; possibly TRBD1 for D (6 bases). This chain's CDR3 is CASSLTGTLKSETQYF. In nucleotides, the CDR3 is TGCGCCAGCAGCTTAACCGGGACACTGAAGTCAGAGACCCAGTACTTC.